This is a list of T cell receptor beta chains from one sample in a study of T cells after yellow fever vaccination. TCRdb fed the 5' RACE reads into MiXCR, producing one record per CDR3 protein. There are about 130,000 distinct CDR3 sequences in the sample; 7.5% to 10% occur only once, and roughly 43% lies in the top ten. The sequencing used CD8+ T cells sorted from PBMCs, collected on the day of the yellow fever booster vaccination. All receptors come from a man aged 18-30 years who received the YFV17D yellow fever vaccine. Each CDR3 is given with its conserved first and last residue. The D gene is left open where the match is weak. Part of the rows lack a size; the others show once, few, many or a class for expanded clones.

clone_size	j_call	d_call	v_call	cdr3_nt	cdr3_aa
few	TRBJ2-2	NA	TRBV5-1	TGCGCCAGCCGAGGAGGCAGAAACACCGGGGAGCTGTTTTTT	CASRGGRNTGELFF
NA	TRBJ2-1	NA	TRBV3-1	TGTGCCAGCAGCCAAGCCCAAACTAGATATGAGCAGTTCTTC	CASSQAQTRYEQFF
few	TRBJ1-2	NA	TRBV11-2	TGTGCCAGCAGCCCCGGGGGGATCGCCAGGGGCTATGGCTACACCTTC	CASSPGGIARGYGYTF
NA	TRBJ2-5	NA	TRBV4-2	TGTGCCAGCAGCCAAGATCCAGGAGGTAGCTTAGAGACCCAGTACTTC	CASSQDPGGSLETQYF
few	TRBJ1-2	NA	TRBV27	TGTGCCAGCAGATATGCATCCTGGGGGGGTGACCTAGCTGGCTACACCTTC	CASRYASWGGDLAGYTF
few	TRBJ1-4	NA	TRBV10-3	TGTGCCATCAGTACAGGGTTGACTAATGAAAAACTGTTTTTT	CAISTGLTNEKLFF
NA	TRBJ1-4	NA	TRBV11-1	TGTGCCAGCAGCGGATCCGGGACGGAGAACATAGATCCGGAAAAACTGTTTTTT	CASSGSGTENIDPEKLFF
few	TRBJ2-5	TRBD2	TRBV10-3	TGTGCCATCAGTGAGCGAAAGGGACTAGCGGGGGATGAGACCCAGTACTTC	CAISERKGLAGDETQYF
few	TRBJ2-7	NA	TRBV19	TGTGCCAGTAGTATTCGTGCCGCTTGGGAGCAGTACTTC	CASSIRAAWEQYF
many	TRBJ1-5	TRBD1	TRBV6-1	TGTGCCAGCAGTGAAGCGGAGGGGACAGGGGGACAGCCCCAGCATTTT	CASSEAEGTGGQPQHF
few	TRBJ2-5	NA	TRBV12-3/TRBV12-4	TGTGCCAGCAGTCCCCGGGTGGGGCCGCAAGAGACCCAGTACTTC	CASSPRVGPQETQYF
NA	TRBJ1-4	TRBD1	TRBV10-3	TGTGCCATCAGTGATTCAGGGGGTGAAAAACTGTTTTTT	CAISDSGGEKLFF
NA	TRBJ2-2	NA	TRBV5-1	TGCGCCAGCAGCTCCCCCCGGGGGCGGGACACCGGGGAGCTGTTTTTT	CASSSPRGRDTGELFF
NA	TRBJ1-2	NA	TRBV21-1	TGTGCCAGCAGCCATGGGGACCCCTCTGTAAACTATGGCTACACCTTC	CASSHGDPSVNYGYTF
few	TRBJ2-1	TRBD2	TRBV6-4	TGTGCCAGCAGCCCCAGAGCGGGGGGGAGTCAATGGCAGTTCTTC	CASSPRAGGSQWQFF
NA	TRBJ1-4	NA	TRBV6-2/TRBV6-3	TGTGCCAGCAGTTACTCCTGGTCTAACACGGAAAAACTGTTTTTT	CASSYSWSNTEKLFF
NA	TRBJ1-1	NA	TRBV7-8	TGTGCCAGCAGCTTAGATATTCGGCGGCAGAACACTGAAGCTTTCTTT	CASSLDIRRQNTEAFF
many	TRBJ2-1	TRBD2	TRBV27	TGTGCCAGCATAGGTTTCAGCGGGGGTCTCTACAATGAGCAGTTCTTC	CASIGFSGGLYNEQFF
few	TRBJ2-3	NA	TRBV12-3/TRBV12-4	TGTGCCAGCAGTTTCGGACGAAGATACACAGATACGCAGTATTTT	CASSFGRRYTDTQYF
NA	TRBJ2-1	TRBD2	TRBV3-1	TGTGCCAGCAGCCAACCTTGGGGCGGGGGAATCAATGAGCAGTTCTTC	CASSQPWGGGINEQFF
NA	TRBJ2-1	TRBD1	TRBV7-9	TGTGCCAGCAGCTTAGCGTATACAGGGGTAGGCAATGAGCAGTTCTTC	CASSLAYTGVGNEQFF
NA	TRBJ1-5	NA	TRBV12-3/TRBV12-4	TGTGCCAGCAGTATCAGTCTTAGCAATCAGCCCCAGCATTTT	CASSISLSNQPQHF
NA	TRBJ2-3	NA	TRBV2	TGTGCCAGCAGTGAGAGGGGCCACGCAGATACGCAGTATTTT	CASSERGHADTQYF
NA	TRBJ1-6	NA	TRBV20-1	TGCAGTGCTAGAGATCAAGGGTTGGGAGATAATTCACCCCTCCACTTT	CSARDQGLGDNSPLHF
NA	TRBJ1-2	NA	TRBV7-9	TGTGCCAGCAACCCTCTACAACCACAGGGTTATGGTGGCTACACCTTC	CASNPLQPQGYGGYTF
NA	TRBJ2-5	NA	TRBV6-2/TRBV6-3	TGTGCCAGCACCCAGACGGGGGACCAAGAGACCCAGTACTTC	CASTQTGDQETQYF
NA	TRBJ2-3	TRBD2	TRBV7-3	TGTGCCAGCAGCTTAAGGACTAGGAGCACAGATACGCAGTATTTT	CASSLRTRSTDTQYF
many	TRBJ2-5	NA	TRBV7-9	TGTGCCAGCAGCACCGGGTGGGCGACACAAGAGACCCAGTACTTC	CASSTGWATQETQYF
many	TRBJ2-2	TRBD2	TRBV6-5	TGTGCCAGCAGTTTCGGTACTAGCGGGGGGTCCCCCGGGGAGCTGTTTTTT	CASSFGTSGGSPGELFF
many	TRBJ1-2	NA	TRBV19	TGTGCCAGTAGTCCGCGGACAGTTTACACCTATGGCTACACCTTC	CASSPRTVYTYGYTF
NA	TRBJ1-3	NA	TRBV29-1	TGCAGCGTTGAAATGGGGAACACCATATATTTT	CSVEMGNTIYF
few	TRBJ1-1	TRBD1	TRBV4-1	TGCGCCAGCAGCGAACGACAGGGGTCTGAAGCTTTCTTT	CASSERQGSEAFF
NA	TRBJ1-3	NA	TRBV4-1	TGCGCCAGCAGCCAATATGACCGGGAGGGAAACACCATATATTTT	CASSQYDREGNTIYF
NA	TRBJ1-2	NA	TRBV2	TGTGCCTACCAGAGGAGCAATTCCTATGGCTACACCTTC	CAYQRSNSYGYTF
few	TRBJ1-5	TRBD1	TRBV20-1	TGCAGTGCCCATGGACAGGTTAGCAATCAGCCCCAGCATTTT	CSAHGQVSNQPQHF
few	TRBJ2-6	NA	TRBV4-3	TGCGCCAGCAGCCAAGCGGAGGGGGCTGGGGCCAACGTCCTGACTTTC	CASSQAEGAGANVLTF
NA	TRBJ1-4	NA	TRBV4-3	TGCGCCAGCAGCCAAGGGGTCACCCTTGGGGAAAAACTGTTTTTT	CASSQGVTLGEKLFF
many	TRBJ2-1	TRBD2	TRBV29-1	TGCAGCGTTGGACTAGCGGGGGACAATGAGCAGTTCTTC	CSVGLAGDNEQFF
few	TRBJ1-4	NA	TRBV4-1	TGCGCCAGCAGAGTGAGGGGGGGGCCCGATCCTAATGAAAAACTGTTTTTT	CASRVRGGPDPNEKLFF
many	TRBJ1-6	NA	TRBV27	TGTGCCAGCACTTCGGCAGGGTTGTCCTATAATTCACCCCTCCACTTT	CASTSAGLSYNSPLHF
few	TRBJ1-3	TRBD1	TRBV7-9	TGTGCCAGCAGACAGACAGGGGGCTTCGGAAACACCATATATTTT	CASRQTGGFGNTIYF
NA	TRBJ2-1	TRBD2	TRBV27	TGTGCCAGCAGTTTCACTAAGACTAGCTCGCAGTTCTTC	CASSFTKTSSQFF
NA	TRBJ2-7	NA	TRBV7-9	TGTGCCAGCAGCTTAGATACAAAATTTGCCGAGCAGTACTTC	CASSLDTKFAEQYF
few	TRBJ2-5	NA	TRBV4-3	TGCGCCAGCAGCCAAGGGACCGGGTCATGGACCCAGTACTTC	CASSQGTGSWTQYF